These 3 T cell receptor beta chains came from one sample sequenced in a study of blood T cell repertoires in COVID-19. Method: immunoSEQ multiplex PCR; TCRdb's copy keeps in-frame clones and lacks some. The data contain about 140,000 clones, 70% to 85% of them singletons. Source material: peripheral blood. These receptors all come from a man in his 60s with active or convalescent COVID-19.

V usage is TRBV5-5 and J usage is TRBJ2-2; possibly TRBD2 for D (5 bases). Trimming pared 4 bases from V and 6 bases from J, leaving 13 bases between. This CDR3 spans 14 amino acids. Germline CDR1 and CDR2: SGHKS and YYEKEE (reference sequence). CDR3 sequence (DNA): TGTGCCAGCAGCCGGACCAACGGGGCCGGGGAGCTGTTTTTT. It is translated as CASSRTNGAGELFF. The variable domain in full, with the rest retrieved from reference TRBV5-5 and TRBJ2-2, is DAGVTQSPTHLIKTRGQQVTLRCSPISGHKSVSWYQQVLGQGPQFIFQYYEKEERGRGNFPDRFSARQFPNYSSELNVNALLLGDSALYLCASSRTNGAGELFFGEGSRLTVL.

This chain links TRBV7-9 with TRBJ2-7; D might be TRBD1 (6 bases). Between the trimmed V and J ends, which lost 3 bases and 1 base, there was a span of 10 bases. Germline V gene sequence: CDR1 SEHNR, CDR2 FQNEAQ (reference sequence). CDR3 length: 14 amino acids. CDR3 coding DNA: TGTGCCAGCAGCTTTGACAGGTCGTCCTACGAGCAGTACTTC. This sequence encodes CASSFDRSSYEQYF.

CDR3 DNA sequence: TGTGCCAGTAGTTTCCCGGGACAGGGGGAATCAGATACGCAGTATTTT. Protein product: CASSFPGQGESDTQYF. The rearrangement joins TRBV19 to TRBJ2-3; 11 bases are shared with TRBD1. Looked up from germline, CDR1 is LNHDA and CDR2 is SQIVND (reference sequence). V lost 5 bases, J lost 4 bases, and 8 bases stayed unmatched. CDR3 length: 16 residues.